These T cell receptor beta chains were read from a single sample in a study of type 1 regulatory T cells. TCRdb processed the reads anew with MiXCR; each CDR3 protein has one entry. Of 68,000 or so distinct CDR3 sequences listed, approximately 50% are singletons. Their target antigens are unknown. The material sequenced was cultured non-Tr1 T cells, either the whole culture or a sorted T cell fraction (not recorded which). The source is a human donor in good health. Each CDR3 is given with its conserved first and last residue. Fields, in order: V gene, D gene, clone size, J gene, CDR3 protein, CDR3 DNA. D genes are given only for firm matches. Size is stated for part of the rows, as once, few or many counts, or as a class when the clone is expanded.

>TRBV7-8|.|.|TRBJ2-3
CASSLRDPTSTDTQYF
TGTGCCAGCAGCTTACGGGACCCTACTAGCACAGATACGCAGTATTTT
>TRBV19|TRBD1|.|TRBJ2-1
CASSMGDRVYNEQFF
TGTGCCAGTAGTATGGGGGACAGGGTCTACAATGAGCAGTTCTTC
>TRBV12-3/TRBV12-4|.|.|TRBJ2-1
CAISLSGAGNEQFF
TGTGCCATCAGTTTGTCTGGGGCGGGCAATGAGCAGTTCTTC
>TRBV6-6|.|.|TRBJ1-5
CASSYTDLSNQPQHF
TGTGCCAGCAGTTACACCGATCTTAGCAATCAGCCCCAGCATTTT
>TRBV27|TRBD1|.|TRBJ2-1
CASSLSPRDRPYNEQFF
TGTGCCAGCAGTTTAAGCCCAAGGGACAGACCTTACAATGAGCAGTTCTTC
>TRBV7-8|.|.|TRBJ1-3
CASSLHPKSYSGNTIYF
TGTGCCAGCAGCTTACATCCAAAGTCATACTCTGGAAACACCATATATTTT
>TRBV7-2|.|many|TRBJ1-5
CASSGQAGNQPQHF
TGTGCCAGCAGCGGACAAGCCGGCAATCAGCCCCAGCATTTT
>TRBV5-6|TRBD2|.|TRBJ2-5
CASSRAGEETQYF
TGTGCCAGCAGCCGCGCGGGAGAAGAGACCCAGTACTTC
>TRBV3-1|.|few|TRBJ1-4
CASSQQGSNEKLFF
TGTGCCAGCAGCCAACAGGGCTCAAATGAAAAACTGTTTTTT
>TRBV6-5|.|once|TRBJ2-5
CASRTAGSPLRETQYF
TGTGCCAGCAGGACGGCGGGGTCTCCGCTTAGGGAGACCCAGTACTTC
>TRBV9|.|few|TRBJ2-3
CASSVEFQGRTDTQYF
TGTGCCAGCAGCGTAGAGTTCCAGGGCCGTACAGATACGCAGTATTTT
>TRBV25-1|TRBD1|.|TRBJ2-6
CASSPTGGRSSGANVLTF
TGTGCCAGCAGCCCGACAGGGGGCCGGAGCTCTGGGGCCAACGTCCTGACTTTC
>TRBV18|.|.|TRBJ1-1
CASSLLDSMNTEAFF
TGTGCCAGCTCACTCTTGGACAGTATGAACACTGAAGCTTTCTTT
>TRBV6-5|TRBD2|.|TRBJ2-7
CASSSQARGIYEQYF
TGTGCCAGCAGTTCCCAGGCGCGGGGGATTTACGAGCAGTACTTC
>TRBV2|TRBD1|.|TRBJ2-1
CASTTGQGAWNEQFF
TGTGCCAGCACCACGGGACAGGGGGCGTGGAATGAGCAGTTCTTC
>TRBV5-1|TRBD2|.|TRBJ2-3
CASSLAASGGPTDTQYF
TGCGCCAGCAGCTTGGCGGCGAGCGGGGGGCCCACAGATACGCAGTATTTT
>TRBV24-1|TRBD1|.|TRBJ1-2
CATSDPGQNYGYTF
TGTGCCACCAGTGATCCGGGACAGAACTATGGCTACACCTTC
>TRBV7-6|TRBD2|.|TRBJ2-5
CASSPTGTSGGRETQYF
TGTGCCAGCAGCCCCACTGGGACTAGCGGGGGACGAGAGACCCAGTACTTC
>TRBV7-2|.|.|TRBJ1-6
CASSLEPNSPLHF
TGTGCCAGCAGCTTAGAGCCTAATTCACCCCTCCACTTT
>TRBV7-8|.|.|TRBJ1-6
CASSLLGEGNSPLHF
TGTGCCAGCAGCTTATTAGGGGAGGGTAATTCACCCCTCCACTTT
>TRBV15|.|few|TRBJ2-7
CATSRAEPSSYEQYF
TGTGCCACCAGCAGAGCCGAGCCAAGCTCCTACGAGCAGTACTTC
>TRBV4-3|.|.|TRBJ1-6
CAISYRGLNSPLHF
TGCGCCATCAGTTACCGGGGACTCAATTCACCCCTCCACTTT
>TRBV11-2|.|.|TRBJ2-5
CASSMENSGTSTQYF
TGTGCCAGCAGCATGGAAAACTCCGGGACTTCCACCCAGTACTTC
>TRBV12-3/TRBV12-4|TRBD1|few|TRBJ1-2
CASSFLRDRAGYTF
TGTGCCAGCAGTTTTCTCCGGGACAGGGCTGGCTACACCTTC
>TRBV7-9|TRBD1|few|TRBJ2-3
CASSPAWGTADTDTQYF
TGTGCCAGCAGCCCCGCTTGGGGGACAGCTGACACAGATACGCAGTATTTT
>TRBV20-1|.|.|TRBJ1-4
CSARQERATNEKLFF
TGCAGTGCTAGACAGGAAAGGGCAACTAATGAAAAACTGTTTTTT
>TRBV12-1|.|.|TRBJ1-1
CASSFPRAGGFGEAFF
TGTGCCAGCAGCTTTCCAAGAGCAGGGGGCTTTGGTGAAGCTTTCTTT
>TRBV20-1|TRBD1|.|TRBJ1-1
CSAGRQGDEAFF
TGCAGTGCTGGAAGACAGGGTGATGAAGCTTTCTTT
>TRBV18|.|.|TRBJ1-1
CASSPLPTGPVTEAFF
TGTGCCAGCTCACCCCTTCCCACCGGGCCGGTCACTGAAGCTTTCTTT
>TRBV12-3/TRBV12-4|.|.|TRBJ2-1
CASSSGTEAGEQFF
TGTGCCAGCAGTTCCGGGACGGAGGCCGGTGAGCAGTTCTTC
>TRBV5-1|.|.|TRBJ2-2
CASSSGNTGELFF
TGCGCCAGCAGCTCAGGGAACACCGGGGAGCTGTTTTTT
>TRBV12-3/TRBV12-4|TRBD2|.|TRBJ2-5
CASWREGTQYF
TGTGCCAGCTGGAGGGAGGGGACCCAGTACTTC
>TRBV5-1|.|.|TRBJ2-1
CASNGEYEQFF
TGCGCCAGCAACGGGGAGTATGAGCAGTTCTTC
>TRBV29-1|TRBD1|once|TRBJ2-1
CSVDCGQGRGDEQFF
TGCAGCGTTGATTGCGGACAGGGTCGAGGGGATGAGCAGTTCTTC
>TRBV12-3/TRBV12-4|.|.|TRBJ1-2
CASSLVPVGRGYTF
TGTGCCAGCAGTTTGGTCCCCGTCGGGCGTGGCTACACCTTC
>TRBV9|.|few|TRBJ2-1
CASSVEGYREQFF
TGTGCCAGCAGCGTAGAAGGGTACCGGGAGCAGTTCTTC
>TRBV19|.|few|TRBJ2-1
CASSSRWGQLDNEQFF
TGTGCCAGTAGTTCCCGCTGGGGTCAATTGGACAATGAGCAGTTCTTC
>TRBV20-1|TRBD1|.|TRBJ1-5
CSASGQGIQPQHF
TGCAGTGCTAGCGGACAGGGGATTCAGCCCCAGCATTTT
>TRBV19|.|.|TRBJ2-5
CASSGAGVLQETQYF
TGTGCCAGTAGTGGGGCAGGAGTACTTCAAGAGACCCAGTACTTC
>TRBV7-2|.|once|TRBJ2-1
CASSLGLRPTGQFF
TGTGCCAGCAGCTTAGGTCTTCGGCCGACCGGGCAGTTCTTC
>TRBV3-1|.|few|TRBJ1-1
CASSQDVREAFF
TGTGCCAGCAGCCAAGACGTCCGTGAAGCTTTCTTT
>TRBV12-3/TRBV12-4|TRBD2|.|TRBJ2-1
CASSFSGGAYNEQFF
TGTGCCAGCAGTTTCAGCGGGGGGGCCTACAATGAGCAGTTCTTC